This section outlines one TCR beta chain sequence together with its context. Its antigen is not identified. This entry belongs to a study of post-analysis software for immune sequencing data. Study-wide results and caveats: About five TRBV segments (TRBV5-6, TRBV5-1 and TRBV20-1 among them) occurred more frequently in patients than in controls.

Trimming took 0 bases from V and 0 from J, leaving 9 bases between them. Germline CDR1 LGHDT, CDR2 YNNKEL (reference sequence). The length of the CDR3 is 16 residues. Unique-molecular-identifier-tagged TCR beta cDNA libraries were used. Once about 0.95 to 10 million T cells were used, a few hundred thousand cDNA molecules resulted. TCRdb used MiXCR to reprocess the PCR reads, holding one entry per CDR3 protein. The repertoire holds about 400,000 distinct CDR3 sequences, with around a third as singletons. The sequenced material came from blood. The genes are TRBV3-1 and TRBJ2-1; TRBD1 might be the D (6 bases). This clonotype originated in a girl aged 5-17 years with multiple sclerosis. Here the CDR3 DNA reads TGTGCCAGCAGCCAAGATACAGGGACCTCCTACAATGAGCAGTTCTTC. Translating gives CASSQDTGTSYNEQFF.